Following are 17 T cell receptor beta chains from one sample sequenced in a study of cytomegalovirus exposure and HLA in healthy donors. Primers for the PCR totalled 60 Vbeta and 13 Jbeta. Some clones are missing from TCRdb's copy, which holds only in-frame ones; the method was immunoSEQ multiplex PCR. The sample lists approximately 200,000 clones; 82% were seen once. The sequenced sample was PBMCs. The receptors derive from a boy aged 2-15 years in good health and CMV-seronegative.

CDR3 region: CAGGGQTILKRLFF. CDR3 coding DNA: TGTGCCGGGGGTGGACAGACCATCTTGAAAAGACTGTTTTTT. The rearrangement links TRBV30 to TRBJ1-4; tentative D call: TRBD1 (6 bases). CDR3 length: 14 amino acids. Looked up from germline, CDR1 is GTSNPN and CDR2 is SVGIG (reference sequence). Trimming shortened V by 8 bases and J by 13 bases, and 26 bases separated the two germline ends.

The rearrangement uses TRBV27 and TRBJ1-1, with TRBD1 identical over 7 bases. This CDR3 comprises 17 residues. Germline assignment: CDR1 MNHEY and CDR2 SMNVEV (reference sequence). The trim removed 5 bases at V and 0 bases at J, leaving 12 bases unmatched. In nucleotides, the CDR3 is TGTGCCAGCAGTAAAAGGACAGGAGACCTGATGAACACTGAAGCTTTCTTT. This encodes CASSKRTGDLMNTEAFF.

The chain carries TRBV27 and TRBJ2-5; a weak D match, TRBD2 (6 bases). The last part of the DNA fits TRBJ2-7 better; the J call may be wrong. The CDR3 consists of 14 residues. Germline CDR1 and CDR2: MNHEY and SMNVEV (reference sequence). The CDR3 region has the DNA TGTGCCAGCAGTTTACTCGGGGGTGCCTACGAGCAGTACTTC. Encoded protein: CASSLLGGAYEQYF.

The chain links TRBV4-1 to TRBJ2-1; 9 bases map to TRBD2. In germline, CDR1 is MGHRA, CDR2 YSYEKL. The junction had 5 bases not matched to a gene; V was cut back by 0 bases and J by 2 bases. The CDR3 has 17 amino acids. CDR3 coding DNA: TGCGCCAGCAGCCAAGATAGTCGCGGGGGGGCCTACAATGAGCAGTTCTTC. This codes for CASSQDSRGGAYNEQFF.

The V call is TRBV7-2, the J call TRBJ1-6; D is perhaps TRBD1 (6 bases). Trimming shortened V by 5 bases and J by 3 bases, and 14 bases separated the two germline ends. The CDR3 has 16 amino acids. Germline CDR1 and CDR2: SGHTA and FQGNSA. CDR3 amino acids: CASSPEGGVYNSPLHF. The DNA of the CDR3 is TGTGCCAGCAGCCCCGAGGGGGGGGTCTATAATTCACCCCTCCACTTT.

To note about this clone: Germline and junction disagree at one end, which may indicate a read error. This chain uses TRBV7-9 with TRBJ1-1; D might be TRBD1 (5 bases). The CDR3 runs to 15 residues. From germline, CDR1 is SEHNR and CDR2 FQNEAQ (reference sequence). The CDR3 DNA sequence: TGTGCCAGCAGCTTACCCCCCAGGGTGAAGACTGAAGCTTTCTTT. The encoded protein is CASSLPPRVKTEAFF.

This clone is a singleton in its sample. The chain joins TRBV15 to TRBJ2-1; 7 bases map to TRBD2. V lost 10 bases to trimming and J lost 3 bases; unmatched junction nucleotides: 12. Germline V gene data show CDR1 as LNHNV and CDR2 as YYDKDF (reference sequence). This CDR3 is 15 amino acids long. DNA for the CDR3: TGTGCCATTAGAACAAGCGGGGAGAACTACAATGAGCAGTTCTTC. Its translation is CAIRTSGENYNEQFF.

CDR3 region: CATSTGSSYEQYF. CDR3 sequence (DNA): TGTGCCACATCGACGGGAAGCTCCTACGAGCAGTACTTC. This chain connects TRBV27 to TRBJ2-7; possibly TRBD2 for D (5 bases). The CDR3 runs to 13 residues. Germline CDR1 reads MNHEY; CDR2 reads SMNVEV (reference sequence). V was shortened by 10 bases and J by 0 bases, with 13 bases between the two germline ends.

The rearrangement uses TRBV6-5 and TRBJ1-5; no definite D call. Germline V gene data show CDR1 as MNHEY and CDR2 as SVGAGI. Between the trimmed V and J ends, which lost 5 bases and 4 bases, there was a span of 12 bases. The CDR3 spans 14 residues. The CDR3 here is CASSGAVGNQPQHF. In DNA, the CDR3 is TGTGCCAGCAGTGGAGCAGTCGGGAATCAGCCCCAGCATTTT.

The chain joins TRBV11-2 to TRBJ2-1, with TRBD2 as a possible D gene (5 bases). The CDR3 covers 17 residues. Germline CDR1 is SGHAT and CDR2 is FQNNGV. Trimming removed 3 bases at V and 0 bases at J, with 15 bases between. CDR3 DNA sequence: TGTGCCAGCAGCTTTCGAGCCCGGAGGAGCTCCTACAATGAGCAGTTCTTC. Residues: CASSFRARRSSYNEQFF.

V is TRBV2 and J is TRBJ2-3; perhaps TRBD2 as D (5 bases). CDR1 and CDR2 from the germline V gene are SNHLY and FYNNEI. Between the trimmed V and J ends, which lost 5 bases and 1 base, there was a span of 16 bases. This CDR3 has 16 residues. Here the CDR3 reads CASSLVTGRGTDTQYF. CDR3 sequence (DNA): TGTGCCAGCAGTCTAGTCACGGGGAGAGGCACAGATACGCAGTATTTT.

This clone has only a few counts. V is TRBV4-1 and J is TRBJ2-1; 9 nucleotides line up with TRBD2. Germline CDR1 MGHRA, CDR2 YSYEKL. The CDR3 sequence is 17 residues long. The V and J ends lost 0 bases and 6 bases, in that order; junction bases with no gene match: 9. The CDR3 nucleotides are TGCGCCAGCAGCCAAGACCCCTCCCGGCGGGGGGGCAATGAGCAGTTCTTC. Its translation: CASSQDPSRRGGNEQFF.

CDR3 amino acids: CASSLVVEVTTGANVLTF. CDR3 sequence (DNA): TGTGCCAGCAGCTTGGTCGTAGAGGTGACGACCGGGGCCAACGTCCTGACTTTC. V usage is TRBV7-3 and J usage is TRBJ2-6, with unresolved D. This CDR3 has 18 amino acids. CDR1 SGHTA and CDR2 FQGTGA come from the germline V gene. The ends were cut back, 3 bases at V and 4 bases at J, with 19 bases in the middle. The full variable domain, in which reference TRBV7-3 and TRBJ2-6 provide the parts outside the CDR3, is GAGVSQTPSNKVTEKGKYVELRCDPISGHTALYWYRQSLGQGPEFLIYFQGTGAADDSGLPNDRFFAVRPEGSVSTLKIQRTERGDSAVYLCASSLVVEVTTGANVLTFGAGSRLTVL.

This clone was seen just once. The chain couples TRBV10-1 to TRBJ1-5; D is ambiguous. Trimming removed 6 bases at V and 0 bases at J, with 15 bases between. There are 16 residues in the CDR3. Germline lookup yields CDR1 WNHNN and CDR2 SYGVQD (reference sequence). The CDR3 sequence: CASRGPDPYSNQPQHF. For the CDR3, the DNA is TGCGCCAGCAGGGGCCCAGACCCTTATAGCAATCAGCCCCAGCATTTT.

The chain carries TRBV5-1 and TRBJ1-5, with unresolved D. The length of the CDR3 is 15 residues. Trimming cost V 4 bases and J 9 bases, with 20 bases left between them. CDR1 SGHRS and CDR2 YFSETQ come from the germline V gene. Here the CDR3 reads CASSRTGESHAPQHF. The CDR3 DNA is TGCGCCAGCAGCCGCACCGGGGAAAGCCACGCGCCCCAGCATTTT.

J is TRBJ1-4 and V is TRBV19; D remains ambiguous. The CDR3 runs 13 residues. V shed 6 bases and J shed 7 bases, with 12 bases lying between them. Germline CDR1 and CDR2: LNHDA and SQIVND (reference sequence). The CDR3 bases are TGTGCCAGTAGCTCCCTTCCGGGTGAAAAACTGTTTTTT. It encodes CASSSLPGEKLFF.

This rearrangement joins TRBV18 to TRBJ1-2; 8 positions match TRBD1. CDR1 and CDR2 (germline): KGHSH, LQKENI. Losses at the gene ends were 4 bases for V and 8 bases for J; bases not matched to a gene: 6. The CDR3 is 13 residues long. CDR3 bases: TGTGCCAGCTCACAGGACAGGGAACAAGGCTACACCTTC. This translates into CASSQDREQGYTF.